One and the same sample provided the 7 T cell receptor beta chains below, sequenced in a study of T cells in tuberculosis (dated by TCRdb to the late 2010s). Library preparation was by the immunoSEQ multiplex PCR assay. The table comes from immuneACCESS by way of TCRdb, which keeps in-frame sequences with V and J called. Part of the clones is missing from these tables; in studies checked, under half for an unresolved V gene and the rest for unknown reasons. For this sample there are approximately 59,000 clones; around 90% appear just once. The ten top clones hold around a fifth of the sample. PBMC were thawed, rested overnight, stained with GMM-loaded CD1B tetramer, a Live/Dead dye and anti-CD3, and then sorted on a FACS Aria II. The CD1B tetramers were loaded with C32 glucose monomycolate that had been purified from Rhodococcus equi. The specimen sequenced was CD1b-GMM tetramer-negative cells sorted from PBMCs. The cell subset or site tag for this specimen amounts to: T cells not binding CD1B-GMM tetramer, sorted from same donor. These receptor sequences come from an adult woman with latent tuberculosis.

The chain carries TRBV27 and TRBJ2-7; maybe TRBD1 (6 bases). The V gene lost 8 bases and the J gene lost 4 bases, with 21 bases spanning the gap. The CDR3 consists of 15 residues. In germline, CDR1 is MNHEY, CDR2 SMNVEV (reference sequence). The CDR3 spells CASQPNRAAVYEQYF. The CDR3, as DNA: TGTGCCAGCCAGCCTAACAGGGCCGCTGTTTACGAGCAGTACTTC.

This sequence joins TRBV5-4 and TRBJ2-3; 7 bases map to TRBD1. Germline V CDR1 and CDR2: SGHNT, YYREEE (reference sequence). The CDR3 runs 15 residues. Trimming cost V 2 bases and J 3 bases; bases outside gene matches: 6. CDR3 amino acids: CASSLTGDGTDTQYF. The CDR3 DNA is TGTGCCAGCAGCTTAACAGGGGATGGTACAGATACGCAGTATTTT. The full variable domain, in which reference TRBV5-4 and TRBJ2-3 provide the parts outside the CDR3, is ETGVTQSPTHLIKTRGQQVTLRCSSQSGHNTVSWYQQALGQGPQFIFQYYREEENGRGNFPPRFSGLQFPNYSSELNVNALELDDSALYLCASSLTGDGTDTQYFGPGTRLTVL.

The chain is built from TRBV19 and TRBJ2-7, with TRBD2 as a possible D gene (5 bases). V lost 1 base and J 2 bases, leaving 9 bases between the germline ends. The CDR3 is 14 residues long. The germline gives CDR1 LNHDA, CDR2 SQIVND (reference sequence). The CDR3 DNA follows: TGTGCCAGTAGTATAGCCAGCGGCACCTACGAGCAGTACTTC. Its protein product is CASSIASGTYEQYF.

This chain links TRBV30 with TRBJ2-3, with D possibly TRBD1 on 6 matching bases. This CDR3 comprises 14 residues. Deletions cut 2 bases from V and 3 bases from J, with 12 bases between. CDR1 GTSNPN and CDR2 SVGIG come from the germline V gene (reference sequence). The CDR3 sequence: CAWSLGARTDTQYF. CDR3 DNA sequence: TGTGCCTGGAGTCTGGGGGCGAGGACAGATACGCAGTATTTT.

The chain couples TRBV7-9 to TRBJ1-2, with D tentatively TRBD1 (5 bases). The length of the CDR3 is 13 residues. Germline V gives CDR1 SEHNR, CDR2 FQNEAQ (reference sequence). V lost 1 base and J 8 bases, leaving 11 bases between the germline ends. The CDR3 DNA reads TGTGCCAGCAGCTTAGAGCAGGGTAACGGCTACACCTTC. Its protein product is CASSLEQGNGYTF.

The CDR3 region is CASNFGGASNEKLFF. The CDR3 DNA sequence: TGTGCCAGCAACTTCGGGGGGGCTTCAAATGAAAAACTGTTTTTT. The chain combines TRBV2 with TRBJ1-4, with a possible D match to TRBD1 (6 bases). Trimming took off 7 bases at V and 5 bases at J, with 17 bases between the two ends. Germline loops: CDR1 SNHLY, CDR2 FYNNEI. The CDR3 is 15 amino acids.

This chain connects TRBV6-6 to TRBJ1-4; the D gene is possibly TRBD1 (6 bases). Between the trimmed V and J ends, which lost 5 bases and 0 bases, there was a span of 13 bases. The CDR3 totals 16 residues. CDR1 and CDR2 (germline): MNHNY, SVGAGI (reference sequence). The CDR3: CASSLDSTATNEKLFF. The CDR3 nucleotides read TGTGCCAGCAGTCTGGACAGCACTGCAACTAATGAAAAACTGTTTTTT.